Below, 15 T cell receptor beta chains from the same sample are listed, as sequenced in a study of beta chain features in type 1 diabetes. Reverse transcription of all isolated RNA meant that expressed TCRB transcripts were sequenced. TCRdb's table, derived via immunoSEQ multiplex PCR, lists solely in-frame clones and lacks some. The sample records a few hundred thousand clones, about 15% being singletons. The specimen sequenced was naive CD4+ T cells from blood. The receptors were sampled from a woman younger than 35 in good health.

This clone was counted only a few times. V gene TRBV28 combines with J gene TRBJ2-1, with TRBD1 matching over 8 bases. The V gene end was trimmed by 8 bases and the J gene end by 0 bases; junction bases not matched to a gene: 6. The CDR3 has 15 amino acids. From germline, CDR1 is MDHEN and CDR2 SYDVKM. CDR3 region: CASLTGAVSYNEQFF. CDR3 nucleotide sequence: TGTGCCAGCTTGACAGGGGCAGTCTCCTACAATGAGCAGTTCTTC.

The rearrangement links TRBV30 to TRBJ2-7; weak D call: TRBD2 (6 bases). CDR3 length: 13 amino acids. V shed 4 bases and J shed 5 bases, with 15 bases lying between them. Germline values: CDR1 GTSNPN, CDR2 SVGIG (reference sequence). The CDR3 loop is CAWTLGGANEQYF. DNA for the CDR3: TGTGCCTGGACCCTGGGGGGAGCGAACGAGCAGTACTTC.

This clone was seen more than once but under ten times. The V and J genes are TRBV28 and TRBJ1-5; the match to TRBD1 covers 7 bases. This CDR3 spans 16 amino acids. Looked up from germline, CDR1 is MDHEN and CDR2 is SYDVKM. J was trimmed by 0 bases and V by 2 bases; bases with no gene match: 4. The CDR3: CASSLRAGGSNQPQHF. DNA for the CDR3: TGTGCCAGCAGTTTAAGGGCAGGGGGTAGCAATCAGCCCCAGCATTTT.

This chain joins TRBV6-5 and TRBJ2-3; 7 bases align to TRBD2. The CDR3 loop spans 14 amino acids. CDR1 and CDR2 from the germline V gene are MNHEY and SVGAGI. With 2 bases clipped from V and 3 bases from J, the junction kept 2 bases outside the gene matches. CDR3 DNA: TGTGCCAGCAGTTACGCGGGAGTAACAGATACGCAGTATTTT. This translates into CASSYAGVTDTQYF.

V is TRBV30 and J is TRBJ2-2; D perhaps matches TRBD2 (7 bases). CDR3 length: 15 amino acids. Germline V CDR1 and CDR2: GTSNPN, SVGIG (reference sequence). The V end lost 1 base, the J end lost 5 bases, and 14 bases lay between the germline ends. The CDR3 DNA follows: TGTGCCTGGAGTGCCTTCAGGGGAGGGACCGGGGAGCTGTTTTTT. This sequence encodes CAWSAFRGGTGELFF.

This chain uses TRBV7-9 with TRBJ2-5, with D possibly being TRBD1 (6 bases). Germline lookup yields CDR1 SEHNR and CDR2 FQNEAQ (reference sequence). The germline V and J ends were trimmed by 5 bases and 4 bases, with 14 bases remaining between them. The CDR3 sequence is 14 residues long. The CDR3 DNA reads as TGTGCCAGCAGCCAAGGATTCAGGGGAGAGACCCAGTACTTC. Protein: CASSQGFRGETQYF.

This clone turned up a few times. The chain recombines TRBV28 with TRBJ2-2; tentatively, D is TRBD1 (6 bases). Trimming cost V 2 bases and J 8 bases, with 9 bases left between them. The CDR3 length is 13 residues. The germline CDR1 and CDR2 sequences are MDHEN and SYDVKM. In DNA form, the CDR3 reads TGTGCCAGCAGTTTACCCGGACAGGGGGAGCTGTTTTTT. Translating gives CASSLPGQGELFF.

The V and J genes are TRBV30 and TRBJ2-1; 10 bases are shared with TRBD2. V shed 2 bases and J 5 bases; nucleotides not matched to a gene: 3. Germline CDR1 GTSNPN, CDR2 SVGIG (reference sequence). The CDR3 has 14 amino acids. This chain's CDR3 is CAWSSGRAHNEQFF. The CDR3 DNA is TGTGCCTGGAGTAGCGGGAGGGCCCACAATGAGCAGTTCTTC.

The rearrangement links TRBV7-9 to TRBJ2-1; 9 bases fit TRBD1. Germline V gene lookup returns CDR1 SEHNR and CDR2 FQNEAQ (reference sequence). V lost 3 bases and J lost 0; bases outside the gene matches: 0. The CDR3 spans 15 residues. CDR3 protein: CASSLTGGSYNEQFF. CDR3 DNA: TGTGCCAGCAGCTTGACAGGGGGCTCCTACAATGAGCAGTTCTTC.

The chain is built from TRBV6-4 and TRBJ2-5; D may be TRBD1 (6 bases). CDR3 size: 13 residues. V lost 3 bases and J lost 8, with 13 bases in between. Germline CDR1 is MRHNA and CDR2 is SNTAGT. CDR3 residues: CASSETGKETQYF. CDR3 DNA: TGTGCCAGCAGTGAAACAGGGAAGGAAACCCAGTACTTC.

The table lists this clone with a count of one. This chain links TRBV7-2 with TRBJ2-1; D call uncertain. The germline V gene has CDR1 SGHTA and CDR2 FQGNSA. This CDR3 has 12 amino acids. The ends were cut back, 2 bases at V and 10 bases at J, with 9 bases in the middle. The DNA for the CDR3 is TGTGCCAGCAGCTTAACGGGTAACGAGCAGTTCTTC. This gives the protein CASSLTGNEQFF.

This clone showed up just a few times. V gene TRBV5-1 combines with J gene TRBJ2-3, with D possibly being TRBD2 (5 bases). The CDR3 runs 15 residues. Germline values: CDR1 SGHRS, CDR2 YFSETQ. With 3 bases removed from V and 4 bases from J, the gap between germline ends came to 15 bases. Here the CDR3 reads CASSSGPLEADTQYF. The CDR3 coding sequence is TGCGCCAGCAGCTCCGGACCCTTGGAGGCAGATACGCAGTATTTT.

The rearrangement links TRBV29-1 to TRBJ1-1; 9 bases are shared with TRBD1. Trimming removed 8 bases from V and 5 bases from J; junction bases left unmatched: 9. Germline CDR1 reads SQVTM; CDR2 reads ANQGSEA. The CDR3 has 13 residues. The CDR3 DNA is TGCAGCTTTGCCGGGACAGGGACGACTGAAGCTTTCTTT. Translation: CSFAGTGTTEAFF.

The chain joins TRBV5-5 to TRBJ2-7, with D possibly TRBD2 on 5 matching bases. Germline assignment: CDR1 SGHKS and CDR2 YYEKEE (reference sequence). This CDR3 contains 14 residues. V lost 0 bases and J lost 2, with 9 bases in between. The DNA for the CDR3 is TGTGCCAGCAGCTTGGTTCACGGGGCCTACGAGCAGTACTTC. Protein sequence: CASSLVHGAYEQYF.

This clone has more than one count but fewer than ten. V and J are TRBV28 and TRBJ1-4; D is possibly TRBD1 (5 bases). There are 14 residues in the CDR3. Trimming pared 5 bases from V and 7 bases from J, leaving 14 bases between. CDR1 MDHEN and CDR2 SYDVKM come from the germline V gene. CDR3 in amino acids: CASSGPGAREKLFF. CDR3 nucleotide sequence: TGTGCCAGCAGTGGACCTGGGGCACGTGAAAAACTGTTTTTT.